These T cell receptor beta chains were read from a single sample in a study of human T cells and chemical hapten exposure. TCRdb recomputed calls from the RACE reads with MiXCR, one row per CDR3 protein. The table shows approximately 50,000 distinct CDR3 sequences, with roughly 12% occurring only once. Sequenced here: whole blood, sampled in connection with sensitization to the hapten diphenylcyclopropenone (DPC). The source of these receptors is a woman in her thirties or forties with alopecia areata. Some clones in this sample may be carry-over from other donors' samples. Each CDR3 is given with its conserved first and last residue. Each record gives: J gene, D gene, clone size, V gene, CDR3 protein, CDR3 DNA. The D gene is left open where the match is weak. Size tells how often a clone was seen (once, few, many) or the class of an expanded clone, and some rows leave it out.

J: TRBJ2-1; D: TRBD1; size: .; V: TRBV29-1; CDR3: CSVVGQGAIGEQFF; DNA: TGCAGCGTTGTCGGGCAGGGGGCCATCGGTGAGCAGTTCTTC
J: TRBJ1-1; D: .; size: many; V: TRBV6-6; CDR3: CASSYLEGATEAFF; DNA: TGTGCCAGCAGTTACCTGGAGGGCGCCACTGAAGCTTTCTTT
J: TRBJ1-2; D: .; size: many; V: TRBV7-9; CDR3: CASSTRGGENGYTF; DNA: TGTGCCAGCAGCACTCGAGGAGGGGAGAACGGCTACACCTTC
J: TRBJ2-2; D: TRBD2; size: .; V: TRBV5-1; CDR3: CASSQTPSGRITGELFF; DNA: TGCGCCAGCAGCCAAACCCCTAGCGGGAGGATCACCGGGGAGCTGTTTTTT
J: TRBJ1-1; D: TRBD1; size: .; V: TRBV7-2; CDR3: CASGTVNTEAFF; DNA: TGTGCCAGCGGGACAGTGAACACTGAAGCTTTCTTT
J: TRBJ2-7; D: TRBD1; size: few; V: TRBV5-5; CDR3: CASSHRDSSYEQYF; DNA: TGTGCCAGCAGCCATCGGGACAGCTCCTACGAGCAGTACTTC
J: TRBJ1-2; D: .; size: .; V: TRBV11-2; CDR3: CASSARTGDVVGYGSTF; DNA: .
J: TRBJ2-1; D: TRBD2; size: few; V: TRBV5-1; CDR3: CASKGLAVNEQFF; DNA: TGCGCCAGCAAGGGACTAGCGGTTAATGAGCAGTTCTTC
J: TRBJ2-7; D: .; size: few; V: TRBV2; CDR3: CASSGGGPLWEQYF; DNA: TGTGCCAGCAGTGGTGGGGGGCCCCTTTGGGAGCAGTACTTC
J: TRBJ1-1; D: .; size: few; V: TRBV6-2/TRBV6-3; CDR3: CASSPVLDTEAFF; DNA: TGTGCCAGCAGTCCGGTACTCGACACTGAAGCTTTCTTT
J: TRBJ2-1; D: TRBD1; size: few; V: TRBV19; CDR3: CASQDRYNEQFF; DNA: TGTGCCAGCCAGGACAGGTACAATGAGCAGTTCTTC
J: TRBJ2-3; D: .; size: .; V: TRBV5-4; CDR3: CASSLVGSTDTQYF; DNA: TGTGCCAGCAGCTTGGTCGGTAGCACGGATACGCAGTATTTT
J: TRBJ2-3; D: TRBD2; size: few; V: TRBV7-8; CDR3: CASSLTASGRPTDTQYF; DNA: TGTGCCAGCAGCTTAACCGCTAGCGGGAGACCGACAGATACGCAGTATTTT
J: TRBJ1-1; D: .; size: few; V: TRBV3-1; CDR3: CASTQRTQPGTTEAFF; DNA: TGTGCCAGCACCCAAAGAACCCAACCCGGGACCACTGAAGCTTTCTTT
J: TRBJ1-2; D: .; size: .; V: TRBV18; CDR3: CASSPVPGNYGYTF; DNA: TGTGCCAGCTCACCAGTCCCAGGAAACTATGGCTACACCTTC
J: TRBJ1-5; D: TRBD1; size: many; V: TRBV20-1; CDR3: CSTNRGRSNQPQHF; DNA: TGCAGTACTAACAGGGGGCGAAGCAATCAGCCCCAGCATTTT
J: TRBJ2-1; D: .; size: few; V: TRBV12-3/TRBV12-4; CDR3: CASSPATPEQFF; DNA: TGTGCCAGCTCTCCCGCGACGCCTGAGCAGTTCTTC